These 18 T cell receptor beta chains came from one sample sequenced in a study of blood T cell repertoires in COVID-19. Clones were read by immunoSEQ multiplex PCR, and TCRdb kept only the in-frame ones, dropping some. This sample yields about 140,000 clones, of which around 80% are seen a single time; almost 6.5% belongs to the top ten. The sequencing input was peripheral blood. The receptors stem from a human donor in a cohort sampled during active COVID-19.

The chain is built from TRBV9 and TRBJ1-3, with TRBD1 matching 10 bases. The V and J ends lost 0 bases and 2 bases, in that order; junction bases with no gene match: 5. The germline CDR1 and CDR2 sequences are SGDLS and YYNGEE. The CDR3 runs 17 residues. The CDR3 sequence is CASSVDLTGGTGNTIYF. The DNA for the CDR3 is TGTGCCAGCAGCGTAGACTTGACAGGGGGCACTGGAAACACCATATATTTT.

This rearrangement joins TRBV3-1 (or the pseudogene TRBV3-2) to TRBJ1-1; 7 bases line up with TRBD1. Trimming removed 6 bases from V and 3 bases from J; junction bases left unmatched: 7. The CDR3 contains 14 residues. Germline V gene sequence: CDR1 LGHDT, CDR2 YNNKEL (reference sequence). The CDR3 DNA is TGTGCCAGCAGTAGACAGGGTATAGACACTGAAGCTTTCTTT. Protein sequence: CASSRQGIDTEAFF.

V usage is TRBV11-2 and J usage is TRBJ1-2; D gene uncertain. The germline CDR1 and CDR2 sequences are SGHAT and FQNNGV. The V end lost 0 bases, the J end lost 3 bases, and 8 bases lay between the germline ends. The CDR3 sequence is 14 residues long. This chain's CDR3 is CASSLDSGDYGYTF. The CDR3 nucleotides are TGTGCCAGCAGCTTAGATTCCGGGGACTATGGCTACACCTTC.

This chain uses TRBV18 with TRBJ1-1; possible D gene TRBD1, 5 bases. V was clipped by 2 bases and J by 3 bases, with 7 bases between them. The CDR3 has 13 amino acids. CDR1 and CDR2 (germline): KGHSH, LQKENI. For the CDR3, the DNA is TGTGCCAGCTCACCAGTCAGGGACACTGAAGCTTTCTTT. It encodes CASSPVRDTEAFF.

This sequence joins TRBV3-1 (or the pseudogene TRBV3-2) and TRBJ2-3; no clear D gene. The V gene lost 4 bases and the J gene lost 1 base, with 6 bases spanning the gap. The CDR3 spans 13 residues. Germline lookup yields CDR1 LGHDT and CDR2 YNNKEL (reference sequence). CDR3 sequence (DNA): TGTGCCAGCAGCCCGCCGGGCACAGATACGCAGTATTTT. Amino acids: CASSPPGTDTQYF.

The chain employs TRBV9 and TRBJ2-7; 10 bases fit TRBD1. CDR1 is SGDLS and CDR2 is YYNGEE in the germline V gene. The CDR3 is made up of 15 amino acids. V was clipped by 2 bases and J by 6 bases; unmatched bases: 8. CDR3 sequence (DNA): TGTGCCAGCAGCGTGGGGACAGGGGTTGCCGCCGAGCAGTACTTC. It specifies CASSVGTGVAAEQYF.

The V and J genes are TRBV7-9 and TRBJ2-1, with 12 bases identical to TRBD2. Per germline, CDR1 SEHNR and CDR2 FQNEAQ (reference sequence). The CDR3 totals 15 residues. V was clipped by 3 bases and J by 9 bases; unmatched bases: 6. CDR3 coding DNA: TGTGCCAGCAGCTTGGCTAGCGGGGGGGCCACTGAGCAGTTCTTC. Its translation is CASSLASGGATEQFF.

The genes are TRBV7-3 and TRBJ2-1; 7 nucleotides agree with TRBD2. The CDR3 spans 15 residues. With V trimmed by 6 bases and J by 6 bases, 11 bases remained unmatched. Germline assignment: CDR1 SGHTA and CDR2 FQGTGA. CDR3 residues: CASSQGRGPGNEQFF. The CDR3 nucleotides are TGTGCCAGCAGTCAAGGGAGGGGTCCGGGCAATGAGCAGTTCTTC.

This clone was detected only once. The J gene is TRBJ1-5, the V gene TRBV6-5; D uncertain. Germline CDR1 MNHEY, CDR2 SVGAGI. V gave up 8 bases and J gave up 2 bases, with 13 bases separating them. CDR3 length: 14 residues. CDR3 sequence: CASFTGTGNQPQHF. CDR3 sequence (DNA): TGTGCCAGCTTTACGGGAACGGGCAATCAGCCCCAGCATTTT.

The chain is built from TRBV5-4 and TRBJ2-1, with D perhaps matching TRBD1 (5 bases). Trimming removed 4 bases from V and 0 bases from J, with 14 bases in between. The germline V gene has CDR1 SGHNT and CDR2 YYREEE (reference sequence). The CDR3 contains 16 residues. The CDR3 sequence is CASSKGVQSSYNEQFF. CDR3 in DNA: TGTGCCAGCAGCAAAGGGGTGCAGAGCTCCTACAATGAGCAGTTCTTC.

The V and J genes are TRBV4-3 and TRBJ2-2; 10 bases map to TRBD2. Germline values: CDR1 LGHNA, CDR2 YSLEER. CDR3 size: 16 residues. With 4 bases clipped from V and 3 bases from J, the junction kept 5 bases outside the gene matches. In DNA form, the CDR3 reads TGCGCCAGCAGCCCCAGCGGGGGGGTGTACACCGGGGAGCTGTTTTTT. Translating gives CASSPSGGVYTGELFF.

This rearrangement joins TRBV9 to TRBJ2-1, with 8 bases aligning to TRBD2. This CDR3 spans 16 amino acids. The germline V gene has CDR1 SGDLS and CDR2 YYNGEE. After removal of 0 bases from V and 9 bases from J, the junction contained 11 bases not matched to a gene. In DNA form, the CDR3 reads TGTGCCAGCAGCGTAGAGGGGACTAGGGGGTTGGTTGAGCAGTTCTTC. This sequence encodes CASSVEGTRGLVEQFF.

Many counts were recorded for this clone. The chain employs TRBV14 and TRBJ2-7; D unresolved. This CDR3 contains 15 residues. Looked up from germline, CDR1 is SGHDN and CDR2 is FVKESK. V lost 1 base to trimming and J lost 2 bases, with 12 bases between them. CDR3 amino acids: CASSQAYGETYEQYF. The DNA of the CDR3 is TGTGCCAGCAGCCAAGCTTACGGAGAAACCTACGAGCAGTACTTC. Looking up the rest from reference TRBV14 and TRBJ2-7 gives the full variable domain: EAGVTQFPSHSVIEKGQTVTLRCDPISGHDNLYWYRRVMGKEIKFLLHFVKESKQDESGMPNNRFLAERTGGTYSTLKVQPAELEDSGVYFCASSQAYGETYEQYFGPGTRLTVT.

The chain employs TRBV15 and TRBJ1-1, with 7 bases fitting TRBD1. The CDR3 runs to 13 residues. Looked up from germline, CDR1 is LNHNV and CDR2 is YYDKDF (reference sequence). V gave up 6 bases and J gave up 3 bases; unmatched junction bases: 4. Written as DNA, the CDR3 is TGTGCCACCAGTCGGGGACAGTACACTGAAGCTTTCTTT. Its protein is CATSRGQYTEAFF.

This sequence joins TRBV20-1 and TRBJ2-5, with 9 bases fitting TRBD2. V was pared by 3 bases and J by 0 bases, with 11 bases of the junction left unmatched. Germline loops: CDR1 DFQATT, CDR2 SNEGSKA (reference sequence). The CDR3 length is 17 residues. CDR3 nucleotides: TGCAGTGCTAGTGTTCGGCTAGCGGGGCTATACCAAGAGACCCAGTACTTC. Protein: CSASVRLAGLYQETQYF.

The V call is TRBV27, the J call TRBJ2-7; D unclear. V lost 6 bases, J lost 1 base, and 13 bases lay in between. Germline V lookup: CDR1 MNHEY, CDR2 SMNVEV (reference sequence). The CDR3 has 14 residues. The CDR3 DNA reads as TGTGCCAGCAGGGTGGTTAGAGCATCCTACGAGCAGTACTTC. It translates to CASRVVRASYEQYF.

The rearrangement joins TRBV19 to TRBJ2-7; 8 nucleotides agree with TRBD2. Germline values: CDR1 LNHDA, CDR2 SQIVND (reference sequence). J lost 6 bases, V lost 0 bases, and 4 bases had no gene match. This CDR3 comprises 14 residues. The CDR3 sequence is CASSIERTSSEQYF. The CDR3 DNA sequence: TGTGCCAGTAGTATAGAACGGACTAGCTCCGAGCAGTACTTC.

This clone is a singleton in its sample. The chain combines TRBV7-3 with TRBJ2-7, with 10 nucleotides matching TRBD2. Trimming took 2 bases from V and 6 from J; bases not matched to a gene: 7. The CDR3 runs to 15 residues. Per the germline V gene, CDR1 is SGHTA and CDR2 is FQGTGA. CDR3 DNA: TGTGCCAGCAGCTTATCCAGCGGGGGGGCTAGCGAGCAGTACTTC. This sequence encodes CASSLSSGGASEQYF.